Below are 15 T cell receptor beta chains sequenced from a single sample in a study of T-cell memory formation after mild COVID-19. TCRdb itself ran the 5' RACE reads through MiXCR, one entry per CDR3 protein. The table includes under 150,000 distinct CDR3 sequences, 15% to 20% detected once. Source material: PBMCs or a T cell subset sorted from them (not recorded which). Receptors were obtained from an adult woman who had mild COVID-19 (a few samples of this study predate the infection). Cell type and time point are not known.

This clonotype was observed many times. The CDR3 sequence: CASSYSEGGINEQFF. The CDR3 coding sequence is TGTGCCAGCAGTTACTCGGAGGGGGGGATAAATGAGCAGTTCTTC. The chain links TRBV6-5 to TRBJ2-1, with a possible D match to TRBD2 (7 bases). This CDR3 spans 15 amino acids. Trimming cost V 0 bases and J 7 bases, with 13 bases left between them. Looked up from germline, CDR1 is MNHEY and CDR2 is SVGAGI.

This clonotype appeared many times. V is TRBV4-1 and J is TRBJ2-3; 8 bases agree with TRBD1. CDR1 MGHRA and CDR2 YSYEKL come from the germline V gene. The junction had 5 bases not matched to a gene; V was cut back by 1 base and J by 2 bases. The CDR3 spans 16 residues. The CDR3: CASSQAGGPPTDTQYF. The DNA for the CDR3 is TGCGCCAGCAGCCAAGCAGGGGGCCCCCCCACAGATACGCAGTATTTT.

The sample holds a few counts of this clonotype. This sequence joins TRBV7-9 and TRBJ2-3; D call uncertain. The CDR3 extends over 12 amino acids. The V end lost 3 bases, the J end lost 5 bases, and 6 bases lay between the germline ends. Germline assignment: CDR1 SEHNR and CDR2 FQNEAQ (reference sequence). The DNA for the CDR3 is TGTGCCAGCAGCTTCCCGGTAGATACGCAGTATTTT. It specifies CASSFPVDTQYF.

The CDR3 bases are TGTGCCACCAGCAGAGATTCTAACGGAGCCTACGAGCAGTACTTC. Encoded protein: CATSRDSNGAYEQYF. This chain connects TRBV15 to TRBJ2-7; D gene ambiguous. This CDR3 contains 15 residues. Deletions cut 0 bases from V and 2 bases from J, with 11 bases between. Germline loops: CDR1 LNHNV, CDR2 YYDKDF (reference sequence).

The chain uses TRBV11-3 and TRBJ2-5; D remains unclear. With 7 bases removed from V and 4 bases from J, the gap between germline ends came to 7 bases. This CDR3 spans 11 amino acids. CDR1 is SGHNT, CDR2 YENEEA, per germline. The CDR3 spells CASKQGETQYF. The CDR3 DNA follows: TGTGCCAGCAAACAAGGAGAGACCCAGTACTTC. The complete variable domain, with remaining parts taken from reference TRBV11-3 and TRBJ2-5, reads EAGVVQSPRYKIIEKKQPVAFWCNPISGHNTLYWYLQNLGQGPELLIRYENEEAVDDSQLPKDRFSAERLKGVDSTLKIQPAELGDSAVYLCASKQGETQYFGPGTRLLVL.

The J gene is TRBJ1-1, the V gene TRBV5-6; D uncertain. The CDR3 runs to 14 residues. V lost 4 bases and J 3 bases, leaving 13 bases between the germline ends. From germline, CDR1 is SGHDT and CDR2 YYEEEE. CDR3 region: CASSPAPGDTEAFF. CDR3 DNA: TGTGCCAGCAGCCCGGCCCCCGGGGACACTGAAGCTTTCTTT.

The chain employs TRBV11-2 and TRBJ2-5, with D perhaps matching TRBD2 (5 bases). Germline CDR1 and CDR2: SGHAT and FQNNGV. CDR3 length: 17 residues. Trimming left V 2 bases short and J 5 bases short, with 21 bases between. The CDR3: CASSLMTPGSTGETQYF. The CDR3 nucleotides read TGTGCCAGCAGCTTAATGACTCCGGGGTCGACTGGCGAGACCCAGTACTTC.

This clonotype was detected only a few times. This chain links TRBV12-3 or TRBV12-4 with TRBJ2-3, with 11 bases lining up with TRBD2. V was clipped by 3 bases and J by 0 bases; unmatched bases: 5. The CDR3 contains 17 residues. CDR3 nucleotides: TGTGCCAGCAGTTTTCGGGCTAGCGGGAGGAGCACAGATACGCAGTATTTT. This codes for CASSFRASGRSTDTQYF.

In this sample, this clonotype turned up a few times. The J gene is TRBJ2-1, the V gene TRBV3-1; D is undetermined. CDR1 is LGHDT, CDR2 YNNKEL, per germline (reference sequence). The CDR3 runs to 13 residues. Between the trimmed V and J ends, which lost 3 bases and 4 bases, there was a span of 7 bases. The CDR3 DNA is TGTGCCAGCAGCCAGGACGGTTACAATGAGCAGTTCTTC. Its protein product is CASSQDGYNEQFF.

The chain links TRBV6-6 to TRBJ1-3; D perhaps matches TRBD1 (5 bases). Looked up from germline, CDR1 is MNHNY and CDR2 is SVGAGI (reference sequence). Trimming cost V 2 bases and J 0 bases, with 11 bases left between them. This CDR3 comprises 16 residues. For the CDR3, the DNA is TGTGCCAGCAGTTACGATCGGGGGTCCTCTGGAAACACCATATATTTT. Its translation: CASSYDRGSSGNTIYF.

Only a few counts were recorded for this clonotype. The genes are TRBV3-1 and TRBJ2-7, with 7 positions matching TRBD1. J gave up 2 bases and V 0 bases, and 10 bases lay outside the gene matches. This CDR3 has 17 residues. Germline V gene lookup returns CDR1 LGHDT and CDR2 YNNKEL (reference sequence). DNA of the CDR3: TGTGCCAGCAGCCAAGATCGCTGGAGACAGGGCACCTACGAGCAGTACTTC. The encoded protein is CASSQDRWRQGTYEQYF.

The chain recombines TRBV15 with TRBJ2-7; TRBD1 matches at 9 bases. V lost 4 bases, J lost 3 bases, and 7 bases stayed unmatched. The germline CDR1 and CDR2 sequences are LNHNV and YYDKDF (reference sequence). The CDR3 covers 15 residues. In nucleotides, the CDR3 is TGTGCCACCAGCACTCGGGACAGGGCGGGCTACGAGCAGTACTTC. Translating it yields CATSTRDRAGYEQYF.

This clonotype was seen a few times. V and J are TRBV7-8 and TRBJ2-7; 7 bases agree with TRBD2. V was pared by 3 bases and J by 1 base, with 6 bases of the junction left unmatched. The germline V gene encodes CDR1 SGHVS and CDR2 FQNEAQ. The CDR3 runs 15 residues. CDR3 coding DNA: TGTGCCAGCAGCTTCACCGGGACTACATCCTACGAGCAGTACTTC. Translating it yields CASSFTGTTSYEQYF.

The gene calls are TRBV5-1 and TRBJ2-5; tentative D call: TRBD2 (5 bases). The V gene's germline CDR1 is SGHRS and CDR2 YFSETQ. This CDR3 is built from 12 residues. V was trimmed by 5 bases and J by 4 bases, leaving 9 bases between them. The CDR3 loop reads CASREEGETQYF. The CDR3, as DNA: TGCGCCAGCAGGGAAGAGGGAGAGACCCAGTACTTC.

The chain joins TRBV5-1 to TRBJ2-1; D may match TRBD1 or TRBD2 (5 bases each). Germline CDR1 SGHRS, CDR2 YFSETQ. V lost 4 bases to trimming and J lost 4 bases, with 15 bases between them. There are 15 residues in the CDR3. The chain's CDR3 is CASSGWDAGYNEQFF. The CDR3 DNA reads TGCGCCAGCAGCGGATGGGACGCAGGATACAATGAGCAGTTCTTC.